One sample yielded the 7 T cell receptor beta chains listed below, sequenced in a study of T cell changes during pregnancy in multiple sclerosis. The data were produced by immunoSEQ multiplex PCR, yet TCRdb's version contains in-frame clones alone and is incomplete. The sample records about 67,000 clones, 80% to 95% being singletons. The input for sequencing was peripheral blood, taken in the second trimester of pregnancy. Receptors were obtained from a female donor with multiple sclerosis, enrolled in a pregnancy study.

The CDR3 nucleotides read TGCGCCAGCAGCCAAGGGACTAGCGGGGTGGCCACAGATACGCAGTATTTT. Residues: CASSQGTSGVATDTQYF. This chain joins TRBV4-1 and TRBJ2-3; 12 positions match TRBD2. Germline V gene sequence: CDR1 MGHRA, CDR2 YSYEKL. The CDR3 runs to 17 residues. V gave up 1 base and J gave up 2 bases; unmatched junction bases: 4.

The chain employs TRBV5-5 and TRBJ2-5, with D possibly matching TRBD1 (6 bases). The germline V gene has CDR1 SGHKS and CDR2 YYEKEE (reference sequence). The CDR3 has 15 residues. The V end lost 0 bases, the J end lost 6 bases, and 15 bases lay between the germline ends. CDR3 region: CASSLGAGAPKTQYF. DNA of the CDR3: TGTGCCAGCAGCTTGGGAGCAGGGGCCCCGAAGACCCAGTACTTC.

The J gene is TRBJ1-2, the V gene TRBV29-1, with 8 bases fitting TRBD1. Germline V gives CDR1 SQVTM, CDR2 ANQGSEA. With V trimmed by 1 base and J by 6 bases, 4 bases remained unmatched. CDR3 size: 13 residues. For the CDR3, the DNA is TGCAGCGTTGAAGGCCGGGACAGGCATGGCTACACCTTC. It translates to CSVEGRDRHGYTF.

The chain employs TRBV5-5 and TRBJ2-7; possible D gene TRBD1, 6 bases. The CDR3 has 12 amino acids. Germline assignment: CDR1 SGHKS and CDR2 YYEKEE (reference sequence). Trimming cost V 0 bases and J 5 bases, with 6 bases left between them. CDR3 coding DNA: TGTGCCAGCAGCTTGGGGACAGACGAGCAGTACTTC. This encodes CASSLGTDEQYF.

The chain uses TRBV30 and TRBJ1-3, with D perhaps matching TRBD1 (6 bases). Germline assignment: CDR1 GTSNPN and CDR2 SVGIG (reference sequence). The length of the CDR3 is 15 residues. V was clipped by 4 bases and J by 0 bases, with 13 bases between them. In DNA form, the CDR3 reads TGTGCCTGGACGGACAGCTTTTACTCTGGAAACACCATATATTTT. This gives the protein CAWTDSFYSGNTIYF. Using reference TRBV30 and TRBJ1-3 for the parts outside the CDR3, the full variable domain is SQTIHQWPATLVQPVGSPLSLECTVEGTSNPNLYWYRQAAGRGLQLLFYSVGIGQISSEVPQNLSASRPQDRQFILSSKKLLLSDSGFYLCAWTDSFYSGNTIYFGEGSWLTVV.

The genes are TRBV30 and TRBJ1-6; D gene unclear. Germline lookup yields CDR1 GTSNPN and CDR2 SVGIG (reference sequence). V lost 5 bases and J lost 10, with 12 bases in between. CDR3 length: 12 residues. The CDR3 DNA is TGTGCCTGGGTCAGTGGAGGGTCACCCCTCCACTTT. Encoded protein: CAWVSGGSPLHF.

This chain connects TRBV6-1 to TRBJ2-3; D possibly corresponds to TRBD1 (5 bases). V was shortened by 1 base and J by 1 base, with 12 bases between the two germline ends. The germline gives CDR1 MNHNS, CDR2 SASEGT. The CDR3 loop spans 16 amino acids. The CDR3 region has the DNA TGTGCCAGCAGTGAAGGTGGCGGACACCGCACAGATACGCAGTATTTT. Protein: CASSEGGGHRTDTQYF.